The 32 T cell receptor beta chains below were found in one sample sequenced in a study of Graves' ophthalmopathy and Graves' hyperthyroidism. The TCR beta CDR3 regions underwent amplification from RNA transcripts. Following a first-round RT-PCR that used HTBI primers, a second-round multiplex PCR was carried out. TCRdb independently ran MiXCR on the multiplex PCR reads; one entry per CDR3 protein. The table has fewer than 400,000 distinct CDR3 sequences, around 18% seen once. Sequencing was done on a sample of peripheral blood. The receptors stem from a woman aged 18-29 years with Graves' ophthalmopathy.

This chain joins TRBV2 and TRBJ2-5, with TRBD1 matching over 7 bases. CDR3 length: 14 amino acids. Germline V lookup: CDR1 SNHLY, CDR2 FYNNEI. V lost 4 bases and J lost 4; bases outside the gene matches: 6. CDR3 sequence reads: CASSVRGGAETQYF. CDR3 DNA sequence: TGTGCCAGCAGTGTGAGAGGGGGCGCAGAGACCCAGTACTTC.

This clonotype was seen a few times. A single base separates this from a much larger clone, so it may be a read error. The chain links TRBV3-1 to TRBJ2-7; the D is unclear. Germline lookup yields CDR1 LGHDT and CDR2 YNNKEL (reference sequence). Deletions cut 1 base from V and 3 bases from J, with 4 bases between. CDR3 size: 12 residues. The CDR3 protein is CASSQAGYEQYF. CDR3 sequence (DNA): TGTGCCAGCAGCCAAGCGGGCTACGAGCAGTACTTC.

In its sample, this clonotype was seen many times. CDR3 in DNA: TGTGCCAGCAGGGCTCCAGGGGGAAAGGGCCCTGGGGCCAACGTCCTGACTTTC. Translated: CASRAPGGKGPGANVLTF. The V gene is TRBV2, the J gene TRBJ2-6; TRBD1 matches at 7 bases. V lost 6 bases to trimming and J lost 2 bases; unmatched junction nucleotides: 13. Germline V gives CDR1 SNHLY, CDR2 FYNNEI. The CDR3 contains 18 residues.

V and J are TRBV28 and TRBJ1-1, with 8 bases matching TRBD1. V dropped 6 bases and J dropped 0; count of bases not matched to a gene: 6. There are 15 residues in the CDR3. CDR1 is MDHEN, CDR2 SYDVKM, per germline. CDR3: CASRGRGRVNTEAFF. The CDR3 coding sequence is TGTGCCAGCAGGGGCAGGGGGCGGGTGAACACTGAAGCTTTCTTT.

There are many counts of this clonotype. V usage is TRBV7-6 and J usage is TRBJ2-2; a weak D match, TRBD1 (6 bases). V lost 5 bases, J lost 4 bases, and 14 bases lay in between. The CDR3 covers 15 residues. Germline CDR1 and CDR2: SGHVS and FNYEAQ. The CDR3 reads CASSQGPFGTGELFF. CDR3 nucleotides: TGTGCCAGCAGCCAGGGGCCATTTGGCACCGGGGAGCTGTTTTTT.

This clonotype was observed at least ten times. This rearrangement joins TRBV19 to TRBJ2-2; D gene ambiguous. This CDR3 is built from 17 residues. Germline CDR1 and CDR2: LNHDA and SQIVND (reference sequence). V was pared by 0 bases and J by 0 bases, with 11 bases between. This chain's CDR3 is CASSIDLGTSNTGELFF. DNA for the CDR3: TGTGCCAGTAGTATAGATCTTGGAACTTCGAACACCGGGGAGCTGTTTTTT.

This clonotype occurred many times. The chain uses TRBV30 and TRBJ1-1; 7 bases fit TRBD1. CDR3 length equals 13 residues. V lost 5 bases and J lost 5; bases outside the gene matches: 8. The germline gives CDR1 GTSNPN, CDR2 SVGIG (reference sequence). CDR3 region: CAWSQGGRTEAFF. CDR3 nucleotides: TGTGCCTGGTCCCAGGGGGGGAGAACTGAAGCTTTCTTT.

This clonotype was seen ten or more times. The V call is TRBV7-3, the J call TRBJ1-1; D is ambiguous. The germline V gene encodes CDR1 SGHTA and CDR2 FQGTGA. V lost 2 bases, J lost 5 bases, and 9 bases lay in between. The CDR3 is 13 residues long. The CDR3 nucleotides are TGTGCCAGCAGCTTAGTACCCCAAACTGAAGCTTTCTTT. Protein sequence: CASSLVPQTEAFF.

This clonotype was picked up many times. J is TRBJ2-2 and V is TRBV6-1; possibly TRBD2 for D (5 bases). The CDR3 covers 13 residues. Germline CDR1 reads MNHNS; CDR2 reads SASEGT. V gave up 3 bases and J gave up 10 bases, with 12 bases separating them. CDR3 DNA sequence: TGTGCCAGCAGTGAGCGGGCCAAAGCGGAGCTGTTTTTT. This encodes CASSERAKAELFF.

This clonotype was seen at least ten times. V gene TRBV7-2 combines with J gene TRBJ2-7; D gene uncertain. The CDR3 is 14 amino acids. Germline CDR1 is SGHTA and CDR2 is FQGNSA. Between the trimmed V and J ends, which lost 0 bases and 6 bases, there was a span of 12 bases. For the CDR3, the DNA is TGTGCCAGCAGCTTAGCTGAAGGGAAAGGCGAGCAGTACTTC. This translates into CASSLAEGKGEQYF.

The chain uses TRBV7-9 and TRBJ1-5; a weak D match, TRBD1 (5 bases). The V and J ends lost 4 bases and 9 bases respectively, with 16 bases between them. Germline CDR1 SEHNR, CDR2 FQNEAQ (reference sequence). CDR3 length: 14 residues. This CDR3 is CASSYTTDIRPQHF. The CDR3 DNA reads as TGTGCCAGCAGCTACACGACAGACATCAGGCCCCAGCATTTT. The full variable domain, its missing parts supplied by reference TRBV7-9 and TRBJ1-5, is DTGVSQNPRHKITKRGQNVTFRCDPISEHNRLYWYRQTLGQGPEFLTYFQNEAQLEKSRLLSDRFSAERPKGSFSTLEIQRTEQGDSAMYLCASSYTTDIRPQHFGDGTRLSIL.

This clonotype was found a few times. The rearrangement links TRBV7-8 to TRBJ1-1; weak D call: TRBD1 (5 bases). Trimming removed 4 bases from V and 4 bases from J, with 13 bases in between. From germline, CDR1 is SGHVS and CDR2 FQNEAQ. The CDR3 runs 14 residues. The CDR3 loop is CASSSRGRSTEAFF. CDR3 coding DNA: TGTGCCAGCAGCTCTCGGGGCAGGAGCACTGAAGCTTTCTTT.

The count of this clonotype is one. The chain has TRBV15 and TRBJ2-2; the match to TRBD2 covers 8 bases. The CDR3 is 15 amino acids. Germline-derived CDR1 and CDR2 are LNHNV and YYDKDF (reference sequence). The ends lost 8 bases at V and 3 bases at J; junction bases unmatched: 8. The CDR3 is CATDSGRGDTGELFF. CDR3 DNA sequence: TGTGCCACCGACAGCGGGAGAGGGGACACCGGGGAGCTGTTTTTT.

At least ten counts were recorded for this clonotype. The chain combines TRBV6-2 or TRBV6-3 with TRBJ2-2, with D unclear. In germline, CDR1 is MNHEY, CDR2 SVGEGT. Trimming left V 5 bases short and J 3 bases short, with 1 base between. The CDR3 is 11 amino acids. Here the CDR3 reads CASSHTGELFF. DNA of the CDR3: TGTGCCAGCAGTCACACCGGGGAGCTGTTTTTT.

This clonotype was observed many times. This chain joins TRBV30 and TRBJ2-3; D gene uncertain. This CDR3 comprises 14 residues. Germline values: CDR1 GTSNPN, CDR2 SVGIG (reference sequence). V was trimmed by 1 base and J by 3 bases, leaving 11 bases between them. The CDR3 nucleotides are TGTGCCTGGAGTGAGCGAAAAGTGACAGATACGCAGTATTTT. As protein: CAWSERKVTDTQYF.

This clonotype was detected ten times or more. This rearrangement joins TRBV6-5 to TRBJ1-1; TRBD1 might be the D (6 bases). V lost 2 bases and J lost 8, with 12 bases in between. The CDR3 is 13 amino acids. The germline V gene encodes CDR1 MNHEY and CDR2 SVGAGI. The DNA for the CDR3 is TGTGCCAGCAGTTACACGGACAGAGTAGAAGCTTTCTTT. Encoded protein: CASSYTDRVEAFF.

This clonotype was counted at least ten times. The chain has TRBV4-2 and TRBJ1-1; 8 bases fit TRBD1. CDR3 length equals 16 residues. Unmatched junction bases numbered 10, after V lost 4 bases and J lost 3 bases. Germline V lookup: CDR1 LGHNA, CDR2 YNFKEQ. In DNA form, the CDR3 reads TGTGCCAGCAGCCCTTGGTCAGGGGGCTCGTACACTGAAGCTTTCTTT. Its protein is CASSPWSGGSYTEAFF.

The V gene is TRBV6-5, the J gene TRBJ2-7; 7 bases match TRBD2. With V trimmed by 1 base and J by 7 bases, 13 bases remained unmatched. This CDR3 is built from 16 residues. The germline gives CDR1 MNHEY, CDR2 SVGAGI. Here the CDR3 reads CASSYFLASGLREQYF. CDR3 in DNA: TGTGCCAGCAGTTACTTCCTCGCTAGCGGTCTACGAGAGCAGTACTTC.

In this sample, this clonotype turned up many times. This chain links TRBV30 with TRBJ1-1, with 9 bases identical to TRBD1. The junction had 3 bases not matched to a gene; V was cut back by 3 bases and J by 4 bases. CDR3 length: 13 amino acids. Germline CDR1 and CDR2: GTSNPN and SVGIG (reference sequence). The CDR3 reads CAWRGTGLTEAFF. CDR3 nucleotides: TGTGCCTGGAGGGGGACAGGGCTCACTGAAGCTTTCTTT.

V is TRBV6-5 and J is TRBJ2-7, with TRBD1 matching over 7 bases. Germline loops: CDR1 MNHEY, CDR2 SVGAGI. V shed 2 bases and J 2 bases; nucleotides not matched to a gene: 6. The CDR3 runs 15 residues. The CDR3 coding sequence is TGTGCCAGCAGTTACCCAGACAGGGACCCCTACGAGCAGTACTTC. Translated, it gives CASSYPDRDPYEQYF.

This chain links TRBV2 with TRBJ2-2, with D possibly TRBD2 on 5 matching bases. V was shortened by 7 bases and J by 2 bases, with 14 bases between the two germline ends. The CDR3 is 15 amino acids. CDR1 is SNHLY, CDR2 FYNNEI, per germline. CDR3 sequence: CASTPGLRNTGELFF. DNA of the CDR3: TGTGCCAGCACACCCGGACTTCGAAACACCGGGGAGCTGTTTTTT.

This clonotype occurred once. V is TRBV6-2 or TRBV6-3 and J is TRBJ2-5, with TRBD2 matching over 8 bases. Trimming at V came to 6 bases and at J to 3 bases, leaving 3 bases not matched to a gene. CDR3 length: 13 residues. The germline V gene encodes CDR1 MNHEY and CDR2 SVGEGT. The CDR3 here is CASRKTSEETQYF. The CDR3 DNA reads as TGTGCCAGCAGGAAGACTAGCGAAGAGACCCAGTACTTC.

This clonotype was detected a few times. The chain links TRBV5-1 to TRBJ2-7; 10 bases are shared with TRBD1. J lost 5 bases, V lost 4 bases, and 9 bases had no gene match. CDR3 size: 15 residues. Looked up from germline, CDR1 is SGHRS and CDR2 is YFSETQ. As DNA, the CDR3 is TGCGCCAGCAGCGGGTGGGGACAGGGGAATGACGAGCAGTACTTC. It encodes CASSGWGQGNDEQYF.

This clonotype showed up many times. This sequence joins TRBV6-1 and TRBJ2-7; D ambiguous. Per the germline V gene, CDR1 is MNHNS and CDR2 is SASEGT. The V gene lost 5 bases and the J gene lost 6 bases, with 14 bases spanning the gap. The CDR3 contains 13 residues. Here the CDR3 reads CASSQRAVGEQYF. CDR3 DNA: TGTGCCAGCAGTCAAAGAGCAGTGGGCGAGCAGTACTTC.

This clonotype was counted many times. The chain couples TRBV19 to TRBJ1-1; D is possibly TRBD1 (5 bases). Germline CDR1 and CDR2: LNHDA and SQIVND (reference sequence). The germline V and J ends were trimmed by 7 bases and 5 bases, with 8 bases remaining between them. This CDR3 is 11 amino acids long. The CDR3 DNA follows: TGTGCCAGTAAAGGGGTAACTGAAGCTTTCTTT. This translates into CASKGVTEAFF.

This clonotype was seen ten or more times. The V gene is TRBV2, the J gene TRBJ1-2; D gene ambiguous. The CDR3 extends over 13 amino acids. The germline gives CDR1 SNHLY, CDR2 FYNNEI. V lost 6 bases and J 2 bases, leaving 10 bases between the germline ends. This CDR3 is CASRERENYGYTF. In DNA, the CDR3 is TGTGCCAGCAGAGAGAGGGAGAACTATGGCTACACCTTC.

This clonotype was seen many times. This sequence joins TRBV28 and TRBJ2-4; 9 bases fit TRBD1. V shed 0 bases and J 7 bases; nucleotides not matched to a gene: 4. This CDR3 has 15 amino acids. CDR1 and CDR2 (germline): MDHEN, SYDVKM. The CDR3 sequence: CASSLWGGQGNIQYF. CDR3 bases: TGTGCCAGCAGTTTATGGGGGGGACAGGGCAACATTCAGTACTTC.

Ten or more counts support this clonotype. The chain is built from TRBV12-3 or TRBV12-4 and TRBJ1-5; D gene unclear. There are 11 residues in the CDR3. V was pared by 8 bases and J by 9 bases, with 11 bases between. The CDR3 sequence: CASQRGGPQHF. CDR3 coding DNA: TGTGCCAGCCAGCGGGGTGGGCCCCAGCATTTT.

This clonotype was picked up many times. The V gene is TRBV28, the J gene TRBJ2-7; D perhaps matches TRBD1 (6 bases). In germline, CDR1 is MDHEN, CDR2 SYDVKM. V was shortened by 8 bases and J by 2 bases, with 16 bases between the two germline ends. This CDR3 comprises 14 residues. CDR3 in amino acids: CASLPGQLTYEQYF. The CDR3 DNA reads as TGTGCCAGCCTACCAGGACAGTTAACCTACGAGCAGTACTTC.

This clonotype has just a few counts. CDR3 nucleotides: TGTGCCAGTAGCGTGCGGGTCACAGATACGCAGTATTTT. Protein product: CASSVRVTDTQYF. This chain connects TRBV19 to TRBJ2-3; a weak D match, TRBD2 (5 bases). The V end lost 6 bases, the J end lost 2 bases, and 9 bases lay between the germline ends. Germline CDR1 LNHDA, CDR2 SQIVND (reference sequence). The CDR3 covers 13 residues.

Ten or more counts support this clonotype. The chain has TRBV2 and TRBJ1-1; 7 bases are shared with TRBD1. The J segment lost 3 bases and the V segment lost 6 bases, leaving 7 bases of the junction unmatched. CDR1 and CDR2 from the germline V gene are SNHLY and FYNNEI. The CDR3 runs 14 residues. CDR3 DNA sequence: TGTGCCAGCAGGGAGGGACAGCTTTACACTGAAGCTTTCTTT. Translating it yields CASREGQLYTEAFF.

At least ten counts were recorded for this clonotype. The chain combines TRBV28 with TRBJ2-6; D perhaps matches TRBD2 (7 bases). The ends were cut back, 3 bases at V and 4 bases at J, with 10 bases in the middle. The length of the CDR3 is 15 residues. Germline V gene lookup returns CDR1 MDHEN and CDR2 SYDVKM. The CDR3 bases are TGTGCCAGCAGTTTGGGGGGGGCAGGGGCCAACGTCCTGACTTTC. This encodes CASSLGGAGANVLTF. Using reference TRBV28 and TRBJ2-6 for the parts outside the CDR3, the full variable domain is DVKVTQSSRYLVKRTGEKVFLECVQDMDHENMFWYRQDPGLGLRLIYFSYDVKMKEKGDIPEGYSVSREKKERFSLILESASTNQTSMYLCASSLGGAGANVLTFGAGSRLTVL.